This T cell receptor (beta chain) was documented in a study of T cells in Graves' hyperthyroidism and ophthalmopathy. This clonotype was counted only a few times. CDR1 is KGHDR and CDR2 is SFDVKD in the germline V gene. This CDR3 is 15 amino acids long. V lost 4 bases and J 3 bases, leaving 12 bases between the germline ends. Authors of the study amplified TCR beta CDR3 regions from RNA transcripts. RT-PCR in the first round (using the HTBI primer set) targeted the TCR CDR3. TCRdb recomputed calls from the multiplex PCR reads with MiXCR, one row per CDR3 protein. The data show 350,000 to 400,000 distinct CDR3 sequences, 14% to 15% seen once.

The sample consisted of blood. The V gene is TRBV24-1, the J gene TRBJ1-5; D is unclear. The TCR comes from a woman in her 30s with Graves' hyperthyroidism. CDR3 sequence reads: CATSEGRALNQPQHF. DNA of the CDR3: TGTGCCACCAGTGAGGGGAGGGCTCTCAATCAGCCCCAGCATTTT.